These 16 T cell receptor beta chains came from one sample sequenced in a study of cytomegalovirus exposure and HLA in healthy donors. Researchers ran the PCR with 60 Vbeta and 13 Jbeta primers. The data were produced by immunoSEQ multiplex PCR, yet TCRdb's version contains in-frame clones alone and is incomplete. With over 55,000 clones in the sample, the ten largest clones hold 3.5% to 4%. Specimen: PBMCs. These receptor sequences come from a male donor in good health and CMV-seronegative.

This chain uses TRBV4-2 with TRBJ2-1; TRBD2 is a possible D gene (6 bases). This CDR3 contains 14 residues. Trimming shortened V by 6 bases and J by 7 bases, and 16 bases separated the two germline ends. Germline CDR1 is LGHNA and CDR2 is YNFKEQ. The CDR3 is CASSPRDFQNEQFF. The CDR3 DNA sequence: TGTGCCAGCAGTCCACGGGACTTCCAGAATGAGCAGTTCTTC.

The chain has TRBV7-2 and TRBJ1-1; possibly TRBD1 for D (5 bases). The CDR3 totals 18 residues. Germline V gene lookup returns CDR1 SGHTA and CDR2 FQGNSA. The V gene lost 6 bases and the J gene lost 0 bases, with 23 bases spanning the gap. Written as DNA, the CDR3 is TGTGCCAGCAGATCTTACGTCGAGGTGGACACACTGAACACTGAAGCTTTCTTT. It is translated as CASRSYVEVDTLNTEAFF.

V is TRBV2 and J is TRBJ2-2; no definite D call. The CDR3 runs to 14 residues. Trimming took 2 bases from V and 0 from J, leaving 4 bases between them. Germline CDR1 reads SNHLY; CDR2 reads FYNNEI. The CDR3 region is CASSEQTNTGELFF. CDR3 bases: TGTGCCAGCAGTGAACAGACGAACACCGGGGAGCTGTTTTTT.

V is TRBV19 and J is TRBJ1-1; 8 positions agree with TRBD1. V shed 5 bases and J 6 bases; nucleotides not matched to a gene: 2. CDR1 is LNHDA, CDR2 SQIVND, per germline (reference sequence). The CDR3 is 12 amino acids. DNA for the CDR3: TGTGCCAGTAGTTGGACAGGGTCTGAAGCTTTCTTT. This codes for CASSWTGSEAFF.

The chain carries TRBV6-5 and TRBJ1-5; tentative D call: TRBD1 (5 bases). There are 13 residues in the CDR3. Trimming took off 6 bases at V and 6 bases at J, with 12 bases between the two ends. Germline CDR1 is MNHEY and CDR2 is SVGAGI. The DNA of the CDR3 is TGTGCCAGCAGCGCCAGGGATGGTCAGCCCCAGCATTTT. Encoded protein: CASSARDGQPQHF.

Written as DNA, the CDR3 is TGTGCCAGCTCCACTAGTCCTCAAGATACGCAGTATTTT. Protein sequence: CASSTSPQDTQYF. The V and J genes are TRBV6-6 and TRBJ2-3, with a possible D match to TRBD2 (5 bases). The CDR3 runs to 13 residues. Germline CDR1 and CDR2: MNHNY and SVGAGI (reference sequence). Trimming removed 8 bases from V and 5 bases from J, with 14 bases in between.

This chain joins TRBV11-2 and TRBJ2-7, with 9 bases lining up with TRBD2. The trim removed 5 bases at V and 3 bases at J, leaving 5 bases unmatched. Germline values: CDR1 SGHAT, CDR2 FQNNGV. The CDR3 runs to 14 residues. The CDR3 sequence is CASSRGGGLYEQYF. CDR3 sequence (DNA): TGTGCCAGCAGCCGCGGGGGGGGACTCTACGAGCAGTACTTC.

This chain connects TRBV28 to TRBJ1-4, with a tentative D call TRBD1 (5 bases). CDR3 length: 16 amino acids. V lost 1 base to trimming and J lost 3 bases, with 12 bases between them. The germline CDR1 and CDR2 sequences are MDHEN and SYDVKM. CDR3 sequence: CASSLFGGSPNEKLFF. The CDR3 coding sequence is TGTGCCAGCAGTTTATTCGGGGGGTCGCCTAATGAAAAACTGTTTTTT.

With respect to this clone: An end of the junction does not agree with germline; a read error may underlie this. This chain links TRBV7-2 with TRBJ2-5, with 8 bases fitting TRBD2. The CDR3 runs to 16 residues. In germline, CDR1 is SGHTA, CDR2 FQGNSA. CDR3 sequence (DNA): TGTGCCAGCAGCTTCCCGACTAGCGCCGCCCAAGGGACCCAGTACTTC. This translates into CASSFPTSAAQGTQYF.

The chain recombines TRBV9 with TRBJ2-1, with 8 positions matching TRBD2. The length of the CDR3 is 14 residues. V was pared by 3 bases and J by 8 bases, with 7 bases of the junction left unmatched. Germline-derived CDR1 and CDR2 are SGDLS and YYNGEE. CDR3 nucleotide sequence: TGTGCCAGCAGCGCCTTAGCGGGGCGCCATGAGCAGTTCTTC. Translated, it gives CASSALAGRHEQFF. Using reference TRBV9 and TRBJ2-1 for the parts outside the CDR3, the full variable domain is DSGVTQTPKHLITATGQRVTLRCSPRSGDLSVYWYQQSLDQGLQFLIQYYNGEERAKGNILERFSAQQFPDLHSELNLSSLELGDSALYFCASSALAGRHEQFFGPGTRLTVL.

V and J are TRBV10-3 and TRBJ2-7; 8 bases line up with TRBD1. CDR1 and CDR2 from the germline V gene are ENHRY and SYGVKD. The CDR3 is made up of 15 amino acids. V dropped 0 bases and J dropped 5; count of bases not matched to a gene: 6. CDR3 sequence (DNA): TGTGCCATCAGTGAGTCGACAGGGGTGAGGCACGAGCAGTACTTC. This gives the protein CAISESTGVRHEQYF.

Comments on this clone: The junction does not match germline at one end; this may be a read error. V and J are TRBV7-7 and TRBJ2-5; 11 positions match TRBD1. Per the germline V gene, CDR1 is SSHAT and CDR2 is FNYEAQ (reference sequence). The CDR3 runs to 16 residues. The CDR3 bases are TGTGCTAGCAGCCGTTTGGGGACAGGGGGCCAAGAGACCCAGTACTTC. Protein sequence: CASSRLGTGGQETQYF.

V and J are TRBV18 and TRBJ2-3, with 11 nucleotides matching TRBD2. The trim removed 6 bases at V and 0 bases at J, leaving 11 bases unmatched. This CDR3 contains 18 residues. Germline values: CDR1 KGHSH, CDR2 LQKENI. In DNA form, the CDR3 reads TGTGCCAGCTCCCCGCGGACCACTAGCGGGGGTAGCACAGATACGCAGTATTTT. This sequence encodes CASSPRTTSGGSTDTQYF. Full variable domain (remainder filled in from reference TRBV18 and TRBJ2-3): NAGVMQNPRHLVRRRGQEARLRCSPMKGHSHVYWYRQLPEEGLKFMVYLQKENIIDESGMPKERFSAEFPKEGPSILRIQQVVRGDSAAYFCASSPRTTSGGSTDTQYFGPGTRLTVL.

The CDR3 bases are TGTGCCAGCAGTTTTTATCGTTTAGGCGAAGAGGGGCCCCAGCATTTT. Translating gives CASSFYRLGEEGPQHF. The chain carries TRBV28 and TRBJ1-5; D remains unclear. This CDR3 contains 16 residues. Germline assignment: CDR1 MDHEN and CDR2 SYDVKM. V lost 3 bases and J 9 bases, leaving 21 bases between the germline ends.

V is TRBV6-1 and J is TRBJ2-7, with TRBD2 matching 9 bases. V was pared by 0 bases and J by 2 bases, with 14 bases of the junction left unmatched. Germline V gives CDR1 MNHNS, CDR2 SASEGT. The CDR3 covers 19 residues. The CDR3 protein is CASSEALRRTSALAYEQYF. As DNA, the CDR3 is TGTGCCAGCAGTGAAGCGCTTCGTAGGACTAGCGCCCTCGCCTACGAGCAGTACTTC.

The V and J genes are TRBV27 and TRBJ2-1, with D possibly matching TRBD2 (5 bases). The CDR3 loop spans 12 amino acids. Trimming left V 5 bases short and J 7 bases short, with 9 bases between. The germline V gene encodes CDR1 MNHEY and CDR2 SMNVEV (reference sequence). The CDR3 loop is CASSMGSNEQFF. CDR3 sequence (DNA): TGTGCCAGCAGTATGGGGAGTAATGAGCAGTTCTTC.